The 16 T cell receptor beta chains in this list originate from one sample, sequenced in a study of CD8 T cells in ankylosing spondylitis. These receptors are not linked to any known antigen. Findings and limits, study-wide: Blood of patients with ankylosing spondylitis appeared to be characterized by a TCR beta motif of fewer than 10 highly homologous variants.

Each CDR3 protein is one row after TCRdb ran MiXCR on the 5' RACE reads. The sample includes 700,000 to 1,000,000 distinct CDR3 sequences, over 9.5% of them seen just once. Sequences were obtained from blood, either unsorted or a sorted T cell fraction (not recorded which). The receptors come from a male donor with ankylosing spondylitis.

The chain recombines TRBV20-1 with TRBJ2-1; D tentatively fits TRBD1 or TRBD2 (5 bases each). V dropped 3 bases and J dropped 8 bases, with 17 bases sitting between them. Looked up from germline, CDR1 is DFQATT and CDR2 is SNEGSKA (reference sequence). This CDR3 contains 14 residues. In DNA, the CDR3 is TGCAGTGCTAGTATTCCCGCGCTGGGGGATGAGCAGTTCTTC. Amino acid sequence: CSASIPALGDEQFF.

This rearrangement joins TRBV4-1 to TRBJ2-6; no clear D. CDR1 and CDR2 from the germline V gene are MGHRA and YSYEKL. This CDR3 is built from 15 residues. V lost 1 base and J 4 bases, leaving 8 bases between the germline ends. This CDR3 reads CASSQVGSGANVLTF. The CDR3 DNA reads TGCGCCAGCAGCCAAGTAGGGTCCGGGGCCAACGTCCTGACTTTC.

The chain has TRBV5-1 and TRBJ1-2; no reliable D call. The CDR3 is made up of 17 amino acids. V gave up 4 bases and J gave up 2 bases, with 21 bases separating them. Germline V lookup: CDR1 SGHRS, CDR2 YFSETQ. This CDR3 reads CASSPRPPGQENYGYTF. The CDR3 DNA reads TGCGCCAGCAGCCCTCGTCCCCCCGGGCAGGAAAACTATGGCTACACCTTC.

This clonotype was seen many times. This rearrangement joins TRBV7-2 to TRBJ2-3; 7 positions agree with TRBD2. This CDR3 contains 14 residues. Trimming took 9 bases from V and 3 from J; bases not matched to a gene: 9. The germline CDR1 and CDR2 sequences are SGHTA and FQGNSA. Here the CDR3 DNA reads TGTGCCAGTACGCGGGGAGGGTGGACAGATACGCAGTATTTT. Protein: CASTRGGWTDTQYF.

This clonotype has more than one count but fewer than ten. This sequence joins TRBV5-1 and TRBJ2-5; 9 positions agree with TRBD2. Germline-derived CDR1 and CDR2 are SGHRS and YFSETQ. Trimming took 6 bases from V and 5 from J; bases not matched to a gene: 11. CDR3 length: 15 amino acids. The CDR3 loop reads CASNEGSGSVETQYF. CDR3 DNA sequence: TGCGCCAGCAACGAAGGTAGCGGGAGTGTTGAGACCCAGTACTTC. The complete variable domain, with remaining parts taken from reference TRBV5-1 and TRBJ2-5, reads KAGVTQTPRYLIKTRGQQVTLSCSPISGHRSVSWYQQTPGQGLQFLFEYFSETQRNKGNFPGRFSGRQFSNSRSEMNVSTLELGDSALYLCASNEGSGSVETQYFGPGTRLLVL.

The J gene is TRBJ1-5, the V gene TRBV6-1; TRBD1 matches 7 bases. J was trimmed by 5 bases and V by 7 bases; bases with no gene match: 5. CDR1 is MNHNS, CDR2 SASEGT, per germline. The CDR3 runs 13 residues. The CDR3 spells CASIPTGDQPQHF. As DNA, the CDR3 is TGTGCCAGCATCCCCACAGGGGATCAGCCCCAGCATTTT.

This clonotype was observed a few times. This rearrangement joins TRBV27 to TRBJ1-2; D gene ambiguous. Between the trimmed V and J ends, which lost 2 bases and 4 bases, there was a span of 8 bases. Germline CDR1 reads MNHEY; CDR2 reads SMNVEV (reference sequence). This CDR3 is 13 amino acids long. CDR3 protein: CASSLRAFYGYTF. CDR3 nucleotides: TGTGCCAGCAGTTTAAGGGCCTTCTATGGCTACACCTTC.

This clonotype has more than one count but fewer than ten. The CDR3 ends on some other residue instead of the conserved phenylalanine or tryptophan, so this is likely a read error. The limits of the CDR3 on the DNA are not certain, so only TCRdb's listed CDR3 is given. The genes are TRBV4-3 and TRBJ2-3; TRBD1, as called in the table, went unchecked against the DNA. The CDR3 is made up of 12 amino acids, end residues included. Germline V lookup: CDR1 LGHNA, CDR2 YSLEER. This chain's CDR3 is CASSQRDRSLYL.

The chain couples TRBV5-1 to TRBJ2-1; 7 bases are a match to TRBD1. The CDR3 contains 16 residues. CDR1 is SGHRS and CDR2 is YFSETQ in the germline V gene. V shed 0 bases, J shed 3 bases, and the junction held 6 bases outside the gene matches. DNA for the CDR3: TGCGCCAGCAGCTTGGGACAGGGAGAGGGCTACAATGAGCAGTTCTTC. Its protein is CASSLGQGEGYNEQFF.

In its sample, this clonotype was seen a few times. The J gene is TRBJ1-2, the V gene TRBV6-1; maybe TRBD1 (6 bases). This CDR3 is built from 13 residues. The V and J ends lost 6 bases and 4 bases respectively, with 12 bases between them. Germline loops: CDR1 MNHNS, CDR2 SASEGT. The CDR3 region is CASRRTVTYGYTF. The CDR3 bases are TGTGCCAGCAGGAGGACAGTCACCTATGGCTACACCTTC.

The J gene is TRBJ1-1, the V gene TRBV6-4, with a possible D match to TRBD1 (5 bases). Trimming shortened V by 5 bases and J by 3 bases, and 10 bases separated the two germline ends. The CDR3 extends over 13 amino acids. Germline CDR1 reads MRHNA; CDR2 reads SNTAGT. The CDR3 DNA is TGTGCCAGCAGTAAACAGGTGGACACTGAAGCTTTCTTT. It codes for CASSKQVDTEAFF.

This clonotype came up many times. V and J are TRBV5-1 and TRBJ2-1; D is unresolved. The germline CDR1 and CDR2 sequences are SGHRS and YFSETQ. The CDR3 consists of 16 residues. Trimming shortened V by 1 base and J by 0 bases, and 11 bases separated the two germline ends. CDR3: CASSLWVPGSYNEQFF. The CDR3 region has the DNA TGCGCCAGCAGCTTGTGGGTTCCGGGCTCCTACAATGAGCAGTTCTTC.

The chain carries TRBV24-1 and TRBJ2-3; D is undetermined. Trimming removed 7 bases from V and 1 base from J, with 8 bases in between. Looked up from germline, CDR1 is KGHDR and CDR2 is SFDVKD. The CDR3 spans 13 residues. CDR3 sequence: CATSPLRTDTQYF. For the CDR3, the DNA is TGTGCCACCAGCCCCTTGCGCACAGATACGCAGTATTTT.

This clonotype was observed a few times. This rearrangement joins TRBV5-1 to TRBJ1-5, with D tentatively TRBD1 (5 bases). This CDR3 spans 14 amino acids. The germline CDR1 and CDR2 sequences are SGHRS and YFSETQ. Trimming shortened V by 0 bases and J by 6 bases, and 10 bases separated the two germline ends. The CDR3: CASSLGGDGQPQHF. The CDR3 DNA reads TGCGCCAGCAGCTTGGGAGGGGACGGTCAGCCCCAGCATTTT.

This clonotype was seen a few times. The rearrangement uses TRBV15 and TRBJ1-2, with D possibly matching TRBD1 (5 bases). Germline values: CDR1 LNHNV, CDR2 YYDKDF (reference sequence). Trimming shortened V by 1 base and J by 4 bases, and 13 bases separated the two germline ends. The CDR3 has 15 amino acids. The CDR3 sequence is CATSRGGEGSYGYTF. For the CDR3, the DNA is TGTGCCACCAGCAGAGGTGGGGAGGGGAGCTATGGCTACACCTTC.

This clonotype occurred a few times. V is TRBV29-1 and J is TRBJ2-3; D ambiguous. This CDR3 region has 13 residues. Germline-derived CDR1 and CDR2 are SQVTM and ANQGSEA. V lost 4 bases and J 5 bases, leaving 13 bases between the germline ends. In DNA form, the CDR3 reads TGCAGCGTTGTAAGAGCGAGTTTAGATACGCAGTATTTT. Encoded protein: CSVVRASLDTQYF.